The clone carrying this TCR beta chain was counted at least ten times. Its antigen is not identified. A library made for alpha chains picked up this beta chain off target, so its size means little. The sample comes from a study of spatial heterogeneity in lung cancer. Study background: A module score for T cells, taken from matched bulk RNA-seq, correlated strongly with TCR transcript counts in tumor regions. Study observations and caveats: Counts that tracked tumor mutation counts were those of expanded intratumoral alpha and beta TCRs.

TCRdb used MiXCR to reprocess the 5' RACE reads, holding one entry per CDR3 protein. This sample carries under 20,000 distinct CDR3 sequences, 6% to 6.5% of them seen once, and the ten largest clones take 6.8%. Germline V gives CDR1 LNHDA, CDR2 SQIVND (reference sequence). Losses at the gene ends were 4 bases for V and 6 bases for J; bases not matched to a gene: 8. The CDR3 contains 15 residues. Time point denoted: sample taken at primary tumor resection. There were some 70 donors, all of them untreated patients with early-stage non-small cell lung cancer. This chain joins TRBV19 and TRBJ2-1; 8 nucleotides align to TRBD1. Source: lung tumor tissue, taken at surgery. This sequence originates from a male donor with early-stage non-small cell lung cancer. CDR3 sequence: CASSTRTGQGNEQFF. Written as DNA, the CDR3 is TGTGCCAGTAGTACTAGGACAGGGCAAGGCAATGAGCAGTTCTTC.